This T cell receptor beta chain was identified in a study of cytomegalovirus exposure and HLA in healthy donors. Findings of the study overall: Some TCR beta chains (164 of them) were listed as cytomegalovirus-associated. TCR beta sequences reportedly predicted most subjects' HLA-A and HLA-B alleles accurately. It was reportedly the case that the classifier diagnosed cytomegalovirus status with high specificity and sensitivity.

The count of this clone is one. What it recognizes is unknown. PCR involved 60 Vbeta and 13 Jbeta primers. Here immunoSEQ multiplex PCR was the method, and the copy in TCRdb shows in-frame clones only, minus some. The table lists some 140,000 clones, around four fifths of them singletons, with about 7.4% in the top ten. Sequenced input: PBMCs. The receptor was derived from a woman in her forties or fifties in good health and CMV-seropositive.

CDR3: CASSDSWGRNQPQHF. Here the CDR3 DNA reads TGTGCCAGCAGTGACAGCTGGGGGCGCAATCAGCCCCAGCATTTT. The V gene is TRBV2, the J gene TRBJ1-5, with D maybe TRBD1 (6 bases). The CDR3 runs 15 residues. The V end lost 3 bases, the J end lost 2 bases, and 11 bases lay between the germline ends. Germline V CDR1 and CDR2: SNHLY, FYNNEI.